These 20 T cell receptor beta chains share one sample of origin, sequenced in a study of blood T cells in healthy people across ages. Together with a sample-barcoded 5' primer, a J-beta primer mix was included in a second PCR lasting about 6 to 11 cycles. A single record per CDR3 protein comes from TCRdb applying MiXCR to the 5' RACE reads. Among hundreds of thousands of distinct CDR3 sequences listed, less than 60% were seen once. Sequencing was done on a sample of blood. All receptors derive from a man older than 75 in good health.

This clonotype was found many times. The V and J genes are TRBV24-1 and TRBJ2-7; possibly TRBD2 for D (7 bases). Germline CDR1 reads KGHDR; CDR2 reads SFDVKD. The CDR3 consists of 14 residues. V lost 2 bases, J lost 6 bases, and 13 bases lay in between. The CDR3 DNA sequence: TGTGCCACCAGTGATTCTCGGGGGGCCAGCGAGCAGTACTTC. It codes for CATSDSRGASEQYF.

The chain combines TRBV2 with TRBJ2-7; the match to TRBD2 covers 11 bases. The V gene end was trimmed by 8 bases and the J gene end by 3 bases; junction bases not matched to a gene: 3. This CDR3 is 13 amino acids long. Germline V CDR1 and CDR2: SNHLY, FYNNEI. This CDR3 is CASETSGDYEQYF. DNA for the CDR3: TGTGCCAGCGAGACTAGCGGGGACTACGAGCAGTACTTC.

This clonotype occurred a few times. The CDR3 DNA follows: TGTGCCATCAGTGACCAGACAGGGAAAAATCAGCCCCAGCATTTT. This gives the protein CAISDQTGKNQPQHF. This sequence joins TRBV10-3 and TRBJ1-5; 7 bases match TRBD1. The CDR3 extends over 15 amino acids. V lost 3 bases to trimming and J lost 4 bases; unmatched junction nucleotides: 6. Germline values: CDR1 ENHRY, CDR2 SYGVKD.

This clonotype came up a few times. This chain links TRBV12-3 or TRBV12-4 with TRBJ1-4; 7 bases are a match to TRBD1. J was trimmed by 7 bases and V by 5 bases; bases with no gene match: 7. This CDR3 is built from 14 residues. The CDR3 bases are TGTGCCAGCAGTAAGGGGGCTGGAGTTGAAAAACTGTTTTTT. This gives the protein CASSKGAGVEKLFF.

This chain joins TRBV20-1 and TRBJ2-5, with 8 nucleotides matching TRBD1. The DNA end lines up better with TRBJ2-7; the J call may be wrong. Germline lookup yields CDR1 DFQATT and CDR2 SNEGSKA (reference sequence). This CDR3 comprises 12 residues. CDR3 residues: CSARETGVEQYF. The CDR3, as DNA: TGCAGTGCTAGAGAGACAGGGGTCGAGCAGTACTTC.

The chain combines TRBV7-3 with TRBJ2-5; 8 bases line up with TRBD1. The J call could be wrong; TRBJ2-7 is a better fit for the DNA end. The CDR3 consists of 16 residues. The germline V gene encodes CDR1 SGHTA and CDR2 FQGTGA. CDR3 in DNA: TGTGCCAGCAGCCCAAAACCGGACAGGGAAGGTGGCGAGCAGTACTTC. It translates to CASSPKPDREGGEQYF.

This clonotype was picked up a small number of times. The chain combines TRBV7-9 with TRBJ1-2, with 9 positions matching TRBD1. Germline V gives CDR1 SEHNR, CDR2 FQNEAQ (reference sequence). The CDR3 has 15 amino acids. After removal of 0 bases from V and 7 bases from J, the junction contained 6 bases not matched to a gene. Here the CDR3 reads CASSLAGQGIRGYTF. Here the CDR3 DNA reads TGTGCCAGCAGCTTAGCGGGACAGGGAATCCGTGGCTACACCTTC.

To note about this clonotype: An end of the junction does not agree with germline; a read error may underlie this. V usage is TRBV20-1 and J usage is TRBJ2-2, with D perhaps assigned TRBD1 or TRBD2 (6 bases each). Germline V lookup: CDR1 DFQATT, CDR2 SNEGSKA (reference sequence). This CDR3 comprises 15 residues. The CDR3 DNA sequence: TGCAGTGTTAGAGATCAAGGAGGGGGTGCGGGGGAGCTGTTTTTT. As protein: CSVRDQGGGAGELFF.

This clonotype was seen only a few times. The rearrangement uses TRBV9 and TRBJ2-3, with 14 bases fitting TRBD2. CDR1 is SGDLS, CDR2 YYNGEE, per germline. This CDR3 has 21 residues. Unmatched junction bases numbered 18, after V lost 2 bases and J lost 4 bases. The DNA for the CDR3 is TGTGCCAGCAGCGTTGAAACGGGACTAGCGGGAGCACCGGGGGAAGCAGATACGCAGTATTTT. Encoded protein: CASSVETGLAGAPGEADTQYF. Variable domain in full (rest from reference TRBV9 and TRBJ2-3): DSGVTQTPKHLITATGQRVTLRCSPRSGDLSVYWYQQSLDQGLQFLIQYYNGEERAKGNILERFSAQQFPDLHSELNLSSLELGDSALYFCASSVETGLAGAPGEADTQYFGPGTRLTVL.

This clonotype was detected many times. The J gene is TRBJ1-1, the V gene TRBV5-1, with D unresolved. The V gene's germline CDR1 is SGHRS and CDR2 YFSETQ. The CDR3 contains 14 residues. Trimming took 4 bases from V and 5 from J, leaving 15 bases between them. CDR3 nucleotides: TGCGCCAGCAGCCCTTGGGAGGGTGGAACTGAAGCTTTCTTT. This encodes CASSPWEGGTEAFF.

J is TRBJ2-2 and V is TRBV29-1; 7 bases are shared with TRBD2. CDR1 and CDR2 from the germline V gene are SQVTM and ANQGSEA. CDR3 size: 17 residues. Trimming cost V 7 bases and J 6 bases; bases outside gene matches: 20. CDR3 loop: CSASSGARGSTAGELFF. In DNA, the CDR3 is TGCAGCGCGAGCAGCGGGGCTAGGGGATCGACCGCCGGGGAGCTGTTTTTT.

The table lists this clonotype with a few counts. This chain uses TRBV2 with TRBJ2-7; TRBD1 is a possible D gene (5 bases). Trimming shortened V by 9 bases and J by 3 bases, and 15 bases separated the two germline ends. The CDR3 covers 13 residues. Germline V gene data show CDR1 as SNHLY and CDR2 as FYNNEI. CDR3 DNA sequence: TGTGCCAGTGATAGGGGCGGCTTCTACGAGCAGTACTTC. This encodes CASDRGGFYEQYF.

This clonotype was seen only a few times. The J gene is TRBJ2-5, the V gene TRBV7-3, with a weak D call TRBD2 (5 bases). Germline V CDR1 and CDR2: SGHTA, FQGTGA. The V and J ends lost 4 bases and 2 bases respectively, with 17 bases between them. This CDR3 has 16 residues. CDR3 DNA sequence: TGTGCCAGCAGCTCCCTGGGAAGCGGCGGACAAGAGACCCAGTACTTC. Its translation: CASSSLGSGGQETQYF.

As to this clonotype: This may be a read error: a much more frequent sequence differs by one nucleotide. The chain carries TRBV2 and TRBJ2-5, with D maybe TRBD2 (5 bases). This CDR3 has 13 amino acids. The V end was cut by 8 bases, the J end by 5 bases, with 15 bases between. CDR1 and CDR2 (germline): SNHLY, FYNNEI. The CDR3 nucleotides are TGTGCCAGCGGGCGAGGGTGGTCGGAGACCCAGTACTTC. It encodes CASGRGWSETQYF.

CDR3 bases: TGTGCCACCAGTGGGGCTAGCATCCATGAGCAGTTCTTC. This gives the protein CATSGASIHEQFF. This chain joins TRBV24-1 and TRBJ2-1; maybe TRBD2 (5 bases). Trimming cost V 5 bases and J 8 bases, with 12 bases left between them. This CDR3 has 13 residues. Germline V gene data show CDR1 as KGHDR and CDR2 as SFDVKD.

The rearrangement uses TRBV5-5 and TRBJ2-3; maybe TRBD1 (5 bases). CDR1 and CDR2 (germline): SGHKS, YYEKEE (reference sequence). The CDR3 length is 14 residues. Between the trimmed V and J ends, which lost 3 bases and 10 bases, there was a span of 18 bases. The CDR3 nucleotides are TGTGCCAGCAGCTCAACGGTCCAGGGCCCATCGCAGTATTTT. It codes for CASSSTVQGPSQYF.

This clonotype was counted many times. The chain couples TRBV4-2 to TRBJ2-3; D not resolved. This CDR3 region has 16 residues. V was pared by 4 bases and J by 0 bases, with 14 bases between. Germline lookup yields CDR1 LGHNA and CDR2 YNFKEQ. CDR3 region: CASSPTYGSSTDTQYF. The CDR3 region has the DNA TGTGCCAGCAGCCCCACCTATGGCTCTAGCACAGATACGCAGTATTTT.

Notes on this clonotype: The junction departs from the called germline gene at one end, perhaps through a read error. V gene TRBV11-2 combines with J gene TRBJ2-3, with unresolved D. This CDR3 spans 12 amino acids. The germline V gene encodes CDR1 SGHAT and CDR2 FQNNGV. The CDR3 DNA reads as TGTGCCGGCAGCTTTGCCACAGATACGCAGTATTTT. Encoded protein: CAGSFATDTQYF.

The gene calls are TRBV29-1 and TRBJ1-2; a weak D match, TRBD1 (6 bases). The germline gives CDR1 SQVTM, CDR2 ANQGSEA. CDR3 length equals 12 residues. The V and J ends lost 6 bases and 2 bases respectively, with 10 bases between them. The CDR3 loop is CSVGGQNYGYTF. CDR3 DNA sequence: TGCAGCGTCGGAGGACAGAACTATGGCTACACCTTC.

The V gene is TRBV9, the J gene TRBJ2-3, with 11 bases lining up with TRBD2. The V gene's germline CDR1 is SGDLS and CDR2 YYNGEE. CDR3 length: 16 residues. Trimming took 4 bases from V and 5 from J; bases not matched to a gene: 9. The CDR3 region is CASSPLLAGVGDTQYF. In DNA, the CDR3 is TGTGCCAGCAGCCCACTACTAGCGGGAGTTGGAGATACGCAGTATTTT.